The source of this T cell receptor (beta chain) is a study of healthy donors' naive CD4 and CD8 T cells (dated by TCRdb to the mid-2010s). A note on the overall study: Donors were selected to cover three age groups (20-25, 40-50 and 60-70 years, roughly 6 each), with a mean age of around 45, and half of the donors were female. For TCR alpha, a new primer set was designed to cover all functional IMGT alpha gene variants, and all other steps followed the beta-chain workflow. The donors were HLA-typed by sequencing at HLA-A, -B, -C, -DRB1, -DQB1 and -DPB1, using the SBTexcellerator protocol, an ABI3130xl analyzer and SBTengine software. Rearranged TCR alpha and beta chains from naive CD4+ and CD8+ T cells were sequenced in the study to test how TCR variation relates to lineage commitment. The peripheral blood mononuclear cells came from 15 to 20 individuals who were healthy and unrelated. Points the paper makes about the study in general: The study did not directly address whether homeostatic proliferation of naive T cells might have biased the repertoire. Reportedly, most V and J gene segments showed bias between naive CD4+ and CD8+ cells, and this bias held consistently across donors regardless of HLA genotype. Taken together, V genes, J genes and CDR3 charge appeared to account for about 12% of the variance in CD4/CD8 propensity, acting in a largely additive way. In both chains, CD4+ lineage was associated with a positively charged CDR3 and CD8+ lineage with a negatively charged CDR3. Because alpha and beta chains were sequenced in bulk and could not be paired, combined chain effects were not evaluated.

The germline V gene (reference sequence) provides CDR1 LNHDA and CDR2 SQIVND. V loses 9 bases, J loses 5 bases, and the germline ends lie 14 bases apart. CDR3 length: 13 amino acids, cysteine to phenylalanine. Left in the record is the CDR3 DNA by itself, 39 bases read in frame from the first base. The sequencer listed for this sample is 454 GS FLX Titanium. A previously published linear amplification protocol was used to build TCR libraries from around 500 ng of total RNA. Sequencing was carried out on the Roche/454 Genome Sequencer using Titanium chemistry. The paper's data handling went like this. Roughly 83,000 rearranged TCR alpha transcripts were sequenced from roughly five of the healthy donors. Unique TCR clonotypes were defined by the CDR3 junction under IMGT nomenclature, and duplicate transcripts were removed. CD4 versus CD8 status was modeled on V and J genes by logistic regression in R 2.13.0, with adjustment for donor effects and Bonferroni correction for multiple testing. TCRdb reprocessed the public reads (quality trimming at Q25 with fastp, clone calling with MiXCR) and kept in-frame beta chains. Merged by CDR3 protein, the rows form single entries marked with the most common genes and DNA. TCRdb assigned the V and J calls; the authors' analysis was not used. The sample contains approximately 180,000 distinct CDR3 sequences, around three quarters of them found a single time. 2% to 2.5% of the sample is held by the ten biggest clonotypes.

Concerning this clonotype itself: Its antigen is unknown. Base-call qualities are not available, and no considerably larger clone is one nucleotide away.

Cells with a CD4+CD8-CD45RO-CD45RA+ profile were isolated by FACS and defined as naive CD4+ T cells, and those with a CD8+CD4-CD45RA+CD27bright profile were defined as naive CD8+ T cells. Sorting used antibodies against CD4 (RPA-T4), CD8 (SK1), CD27 (O323), CD45RA (HI100) and CD45RO (UCHL1). The chain uses TRBV19 and TRBJ2-1; the D gene assignment is ambiguous. This sequence originates from a pool of human donors in good health; the sample pools cells from several healthy donors. The source material was naive CD4+ and CD8+ T cells sorted from blood, pooled from several donors. Per the publication, the cell subset or site label means: FACS-sorted naive CD4+ (CD45RO-CD45RA+) and naive CD8+ (CD45RA+CD27bright) T cells. CDR3 reads: CASSPGRDNEQFF. The nucleotide sequence reads as follows: TGTGCCAGCTCACCTGGCAGAGACAATGAGCAGTTCTTC.